This entry describes one TCR beta chain. The sample is drawn from a study of T cell changes during pregnancy in multiple sclerosis. The repertoire was sequenced with immunoSEQ multiplex PCR; TCRdb's copy has only in-frame clones and lacks some. The repertoire includes 25,000 to 35,000 clones, over 80% of them detected once, and roughly 10% sits in the top ten. The CDR3 is 16 residues long. The germline V gene encodes CDR1 LGHNA and CDR2 YSLEER. After removal of 3 bases from V and 4 bases from J, the junction contained 8 bases not matched to a gene. This TCR came from a female donor with multiple sclerosis, enrolled in a pregnancy study. Specimen: CD8+ T cells from peripheral blood mononuclear cells, collected in the first trimester of pregnancy. The rearrangement uses TRBV4-3 and TRBJ2-1; 8 bases line up with TRBD1. CDR3: CASSQNPGTGYNEQFF. Here the CDR3 DNA reads TGCGCCAGCAGCCAGAACCCCGGGACAGGTTACAATGAGCAGTTCTTC.